This paragraph covers one T cell receptor (beta chain) sequence. Methotrexate plus calcineurin inhibitor accompanied controls' myeloablative marrow transplants; sampling was 1 year later. The germline V gene encodes CDR1 SGDLS and CDR2 YYNGEE. The CDR3 is 18 residues long. The V segment lost 0 bases and the J segment 0 bases; nucleotides outside the gene matches: 8. Only in-frame clones appear in the TCRdb table, and some are missing; sequencing was by immunoSEQ multiplex PCR. This table holds approximately 15,000 clones, 65% to 85% found once. The data belong to a study of T cells after posttransplantation cyclophosphamide.

The rearrangement uses TRBV9 and TRBJ1-1; 10 bases line up with TRBD1. The TCR was taken from a male patient between 25 and 39 years old who received an allogeneic stem cell transplant from an unrelated donor, was CMV-positive, and had acute and chronic GVHD. Part of the T cell pool may stem from the graft donor. This material consisted of PBMCs, taken 441 days after allogeneic stem cell transplant with calcineurin inhibitor and methotrexate. CDR3 in DNA: TGTGCCAGCAGCGTAGCGGGACAGGGGAATTTCTTGAACACTGAAGCTTTCTTT. Translating it yields CASSVAGQGNFLNTEAFF.